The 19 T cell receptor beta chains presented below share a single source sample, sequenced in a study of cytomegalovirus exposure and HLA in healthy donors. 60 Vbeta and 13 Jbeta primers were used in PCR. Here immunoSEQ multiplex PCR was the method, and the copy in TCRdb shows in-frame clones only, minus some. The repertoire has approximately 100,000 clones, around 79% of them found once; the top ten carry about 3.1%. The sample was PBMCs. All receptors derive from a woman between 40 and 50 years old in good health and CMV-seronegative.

CDR3 DNA: TGTGCCAGCTCACCAGAGCGGGAGGGTTACCAAGAGACCCAGTACTTC. The encoded protein is CASSPEREGYQETQYF. This rearrangement joins TRBV18 to TRBJ2-5, with TRBD2 matching over 10 bases. Germline CDR1 reads KGHSH; CDR2 reads LQKENI. The CDR3 length is 16 residues. V was clipped by 2 bases and J by 0 bases; unmatched bases: 3.

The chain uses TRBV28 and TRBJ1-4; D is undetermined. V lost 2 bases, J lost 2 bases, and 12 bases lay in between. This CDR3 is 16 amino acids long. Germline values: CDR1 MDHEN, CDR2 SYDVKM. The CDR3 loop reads CASSLTGEATNEKLFF. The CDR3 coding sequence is TGTGCCAGCAGTTTAACCGGCGAAGCGACTAATGAAAAACTGTTTTTT.

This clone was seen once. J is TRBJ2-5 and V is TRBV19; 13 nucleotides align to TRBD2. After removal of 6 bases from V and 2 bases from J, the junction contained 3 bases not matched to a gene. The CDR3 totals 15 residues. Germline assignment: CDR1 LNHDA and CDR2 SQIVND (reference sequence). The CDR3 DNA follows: TGTGCCAGTAGCCGGACTAGCGGGGGACAAGAGACCCAGTACTTC. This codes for CASSRTSGGQETQYF.

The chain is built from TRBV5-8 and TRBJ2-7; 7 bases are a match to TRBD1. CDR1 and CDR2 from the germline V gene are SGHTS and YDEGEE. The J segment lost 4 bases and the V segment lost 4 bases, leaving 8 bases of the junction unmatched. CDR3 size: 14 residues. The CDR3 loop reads CASSRRQGPYEQYF. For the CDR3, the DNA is TGTGCCAGCAGCCGAAGACAGGGCCCTTACGAGCAGTACTTC.

The CDR3 is CASSQINYGYTF. For the CDR3, the DNA is TGTGCCAGCAGCCAGATAAACTATGGCTACACCTTC. V gene TRBV7-2 combines with J gene TRBJ1-2; D not certain. This CDR3 contains 12 residues. The V and J ends lost 5 bases and 2 bases respectively, with 6 bases between them. Looked up from germline, CDR1 is SGHTA and CDR2 is FQGNSA.

The CDR3 reads CASSTGTYYEQYF. DNA for the CDR3: TGCGCCAGCAGCACCGGGACATACTACGAGCAGTACTTC. The V and J genes are TRBV5-1 and TRBJ2-7, with D possibly matching TRBD1 (6 bases). The V gene lost 4 bases and the J gene lost 3 bases, with 11 bases spanning the gap. Germline values: CDR1 SGHRS, CDR2 YFSETQ. The CDR3 is 13 residues long.

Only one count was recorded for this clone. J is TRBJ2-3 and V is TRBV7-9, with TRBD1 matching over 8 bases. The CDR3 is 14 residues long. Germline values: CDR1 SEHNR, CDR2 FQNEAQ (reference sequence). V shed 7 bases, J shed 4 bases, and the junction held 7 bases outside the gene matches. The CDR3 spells CASILQGVSDTQYF. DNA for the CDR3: TGTGCCAGCATCCTACAGGGGGTGTCAGATACGCAGTATTTT.

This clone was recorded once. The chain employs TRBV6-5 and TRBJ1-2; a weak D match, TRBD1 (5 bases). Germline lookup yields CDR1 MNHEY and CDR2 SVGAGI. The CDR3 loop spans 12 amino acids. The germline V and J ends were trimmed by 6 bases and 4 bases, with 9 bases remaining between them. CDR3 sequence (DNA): TGTGCCAGCAGGACGCAGGGCTATGGCTACACCTTC. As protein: CASRTQGYGYTF.

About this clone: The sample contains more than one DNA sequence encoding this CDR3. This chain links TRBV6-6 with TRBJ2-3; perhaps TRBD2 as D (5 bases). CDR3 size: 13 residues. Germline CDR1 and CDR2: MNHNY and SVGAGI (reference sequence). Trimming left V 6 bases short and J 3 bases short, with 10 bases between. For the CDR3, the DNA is TGTGCCAGCAGCCCCGGAGGAACAGATACGCAGTATTTT. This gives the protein CASSPGGTDTQYF.

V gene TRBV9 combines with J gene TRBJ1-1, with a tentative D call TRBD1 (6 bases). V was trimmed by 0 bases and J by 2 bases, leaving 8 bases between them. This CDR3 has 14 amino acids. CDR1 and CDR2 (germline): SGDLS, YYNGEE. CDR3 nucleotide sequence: TGTGCCAGCAGCGTAGGGACAGCAAACACTGAAGCTTTCTTT. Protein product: CASSVGTANTEAFF.

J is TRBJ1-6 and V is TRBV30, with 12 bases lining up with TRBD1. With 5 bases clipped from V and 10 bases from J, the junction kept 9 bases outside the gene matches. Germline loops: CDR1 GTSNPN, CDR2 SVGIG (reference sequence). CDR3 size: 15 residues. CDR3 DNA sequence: TGTGCCTGGCTACGGGACAGGGGGCCTGGATCACCCCTCCACTTT. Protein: CAWLRDRGPGSPLHF.

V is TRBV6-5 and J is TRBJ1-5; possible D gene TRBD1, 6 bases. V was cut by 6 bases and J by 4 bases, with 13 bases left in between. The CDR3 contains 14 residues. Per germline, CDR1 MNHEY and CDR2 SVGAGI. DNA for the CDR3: TGTGCCAGCAGCATGAGACAGGCTAATCAGCCCCAGCATTTT. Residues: CASSMRQANQPQHF.

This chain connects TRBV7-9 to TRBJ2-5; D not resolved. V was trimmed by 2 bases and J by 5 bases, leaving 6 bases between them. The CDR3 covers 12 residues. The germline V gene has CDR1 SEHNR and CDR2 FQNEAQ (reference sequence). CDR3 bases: TGTGCCAGCAGCTTACCCAGGGAGACCCAGTACTTC. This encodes CASSLPRETQYF.

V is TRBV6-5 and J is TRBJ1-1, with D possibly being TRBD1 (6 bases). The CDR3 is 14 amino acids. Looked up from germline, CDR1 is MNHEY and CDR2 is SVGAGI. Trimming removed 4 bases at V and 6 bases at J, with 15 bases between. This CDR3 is CASSLSDRIPEAFF. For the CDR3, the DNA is TGTGCCAGCAGTTTGTCAGACAGGATACCTGAAGCTTTCTTT.

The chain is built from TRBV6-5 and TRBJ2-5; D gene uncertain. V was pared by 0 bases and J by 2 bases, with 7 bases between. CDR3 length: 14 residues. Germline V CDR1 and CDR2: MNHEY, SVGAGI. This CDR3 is CASSYSNGQETQYF. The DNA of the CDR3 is TGTGCCAGCAGTTACTCCAACGGTCAAGAGACCCAGTACTTC.

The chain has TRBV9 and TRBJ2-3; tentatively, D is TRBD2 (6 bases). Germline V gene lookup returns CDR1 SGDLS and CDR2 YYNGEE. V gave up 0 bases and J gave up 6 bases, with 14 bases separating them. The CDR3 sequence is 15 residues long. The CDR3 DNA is TGTGCCAGCAGCGTAGGGGGTGCGGGGCGGGATACGCAGTATTTT. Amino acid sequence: CASSVGGAGRDTQYF.

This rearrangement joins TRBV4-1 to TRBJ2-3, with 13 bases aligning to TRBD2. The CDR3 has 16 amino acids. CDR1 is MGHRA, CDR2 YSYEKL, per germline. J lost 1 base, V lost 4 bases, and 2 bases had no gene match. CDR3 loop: CASSPGLAGGTDTQYF. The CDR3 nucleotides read TGCGCCAGCAGCCCAGGACTAGCGGGGGGCACAGATACGCAGTATTTT.

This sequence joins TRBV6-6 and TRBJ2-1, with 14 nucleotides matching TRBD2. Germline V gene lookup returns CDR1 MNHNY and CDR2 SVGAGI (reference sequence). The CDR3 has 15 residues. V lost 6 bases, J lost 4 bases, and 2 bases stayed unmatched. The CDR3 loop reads CASRTSGRAYNEQFF. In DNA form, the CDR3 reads TGTGCCAGCAGGACTAGCGGGAGGGCATACAATGAGCAGTTCTTC.

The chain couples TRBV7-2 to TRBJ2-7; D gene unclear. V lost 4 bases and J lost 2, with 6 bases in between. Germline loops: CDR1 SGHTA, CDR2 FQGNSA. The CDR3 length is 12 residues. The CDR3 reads CASSSQAYEQYF. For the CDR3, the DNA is TGTGCCAGCAGCTCGCAGGCCTACGAGCAGTACTTC.